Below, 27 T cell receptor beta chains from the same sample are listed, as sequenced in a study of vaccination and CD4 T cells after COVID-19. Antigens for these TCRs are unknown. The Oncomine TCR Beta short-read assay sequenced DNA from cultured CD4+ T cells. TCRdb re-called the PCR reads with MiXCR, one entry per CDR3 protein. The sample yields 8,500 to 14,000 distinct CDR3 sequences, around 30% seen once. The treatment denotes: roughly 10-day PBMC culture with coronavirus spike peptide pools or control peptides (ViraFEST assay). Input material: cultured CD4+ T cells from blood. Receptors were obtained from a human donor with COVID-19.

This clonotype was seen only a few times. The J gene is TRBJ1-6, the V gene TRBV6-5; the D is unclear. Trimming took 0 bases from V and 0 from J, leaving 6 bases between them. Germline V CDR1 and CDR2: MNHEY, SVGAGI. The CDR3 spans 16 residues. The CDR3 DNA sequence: TGTGCCAGCAGTTACTCACCGGTCTCCTATAATTCACCCCTCCACTTT. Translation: CASSYSPVSYNSPLHF.

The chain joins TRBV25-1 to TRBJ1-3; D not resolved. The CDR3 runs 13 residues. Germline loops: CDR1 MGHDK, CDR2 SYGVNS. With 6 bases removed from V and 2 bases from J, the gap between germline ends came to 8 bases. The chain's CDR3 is CASSAGPGNTIYF. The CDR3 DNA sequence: TGTGCCAGCAGCGCAGGCCCTGGAAACACCATATATTTT.

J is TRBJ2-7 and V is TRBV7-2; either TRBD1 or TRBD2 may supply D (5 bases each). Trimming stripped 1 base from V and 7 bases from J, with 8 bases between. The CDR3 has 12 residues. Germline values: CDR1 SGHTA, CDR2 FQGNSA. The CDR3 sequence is CASSLGGWEQYF. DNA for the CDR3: TGTGCCAGCAGCTTAGGGGGGTGGGAGCAGTACTTC.

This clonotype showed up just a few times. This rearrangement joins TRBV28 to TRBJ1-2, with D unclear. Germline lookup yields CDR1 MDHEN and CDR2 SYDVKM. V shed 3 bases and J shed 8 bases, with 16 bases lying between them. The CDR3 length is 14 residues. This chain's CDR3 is CASSLGRGREGYTF. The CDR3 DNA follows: TGTGCCAGCAGTTTGGGCCGGGGTCGGGAGGGCTACACCTTC.

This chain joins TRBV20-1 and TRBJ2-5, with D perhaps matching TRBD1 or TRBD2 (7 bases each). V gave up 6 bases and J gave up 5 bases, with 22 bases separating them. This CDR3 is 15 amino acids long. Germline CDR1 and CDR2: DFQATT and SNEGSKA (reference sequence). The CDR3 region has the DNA TGCAGTGCGGACGGGGGACAGCGGGGCGGGGAGACCCAGTACTTC. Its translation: CSADGGQRGGETQYF.

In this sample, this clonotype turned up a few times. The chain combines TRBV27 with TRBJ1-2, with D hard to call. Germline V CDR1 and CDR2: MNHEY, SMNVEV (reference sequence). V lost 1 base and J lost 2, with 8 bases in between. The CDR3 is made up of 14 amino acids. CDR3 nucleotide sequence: TGTGCCAGCAGTTTATATCAGAACAACTATGGCTACACCTTC. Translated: CASSLYQNNYGYTF.

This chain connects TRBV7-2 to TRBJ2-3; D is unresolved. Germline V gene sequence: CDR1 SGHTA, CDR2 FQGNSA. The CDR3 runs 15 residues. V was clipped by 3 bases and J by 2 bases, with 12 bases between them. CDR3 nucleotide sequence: TGTGCCAGCAGCTTTCTTCGGACCTCCACAGATACGCAGTATTTT. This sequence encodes CASSFLRTSTDTQYF.

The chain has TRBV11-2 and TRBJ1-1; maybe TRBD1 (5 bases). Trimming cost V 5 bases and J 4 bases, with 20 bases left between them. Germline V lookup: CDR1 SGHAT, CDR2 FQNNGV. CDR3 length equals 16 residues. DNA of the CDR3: TGTGCCAGCAGCCGGCAATCGGCAGGGAGACCCACTGAAGCTTTCTTT. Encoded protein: CASSRQSAGRPTEAFF.

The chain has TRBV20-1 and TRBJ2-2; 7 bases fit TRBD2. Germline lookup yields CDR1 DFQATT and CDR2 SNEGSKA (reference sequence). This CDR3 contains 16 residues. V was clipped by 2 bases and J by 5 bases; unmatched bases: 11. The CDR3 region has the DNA TGCAGTGCTAGACCATTATTAGCGGGTGGGACCGGGGAGCTGTTTTTT. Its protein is CSARPLLAGGTGELFF.

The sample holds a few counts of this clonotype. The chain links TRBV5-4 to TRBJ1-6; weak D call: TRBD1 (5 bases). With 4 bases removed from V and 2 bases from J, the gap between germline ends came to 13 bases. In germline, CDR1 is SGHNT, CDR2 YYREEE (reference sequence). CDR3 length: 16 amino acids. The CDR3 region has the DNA TGTGCCAGCAGCCCTGGGGTGGGGGCCTATAATTCACCCCTCCACTTT. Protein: CASSPGVGAYNSPLHF.

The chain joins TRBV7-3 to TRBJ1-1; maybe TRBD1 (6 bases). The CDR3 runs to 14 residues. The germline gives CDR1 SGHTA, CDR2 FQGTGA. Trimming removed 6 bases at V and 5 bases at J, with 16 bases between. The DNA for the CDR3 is TGTGCCAGCAGTGAAGAGGGGGGGAAGACTGAAGCTTTCTTT. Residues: CASSEEGGKTEAFF.

The CDR3 protein is CASSIEGANTEAFF. CDR3 nucleotide sequence: TGTGCCAGTAGTATAGAGGGGGCGAACACTGAAGCTTTCTTT. J is TRBJ1-1 and V is TRBV19; the D gene is possibly TRBD1 (6 bases). The length of the CDR3 is 14 residues. Trimming removed 0 bases at V and 1 base at J, with 6 bases between. Germline V CDR1 and CDR2: LNHDA, SQIVND (reference sequence).

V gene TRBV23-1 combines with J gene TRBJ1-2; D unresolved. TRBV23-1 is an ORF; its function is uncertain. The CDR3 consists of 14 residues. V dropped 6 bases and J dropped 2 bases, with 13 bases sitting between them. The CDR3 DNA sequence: TGCGCCAGCAGCCCCCCGTGGACCAACTATGGCTACACCTTC. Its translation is CASSPPWTNYGYTF.

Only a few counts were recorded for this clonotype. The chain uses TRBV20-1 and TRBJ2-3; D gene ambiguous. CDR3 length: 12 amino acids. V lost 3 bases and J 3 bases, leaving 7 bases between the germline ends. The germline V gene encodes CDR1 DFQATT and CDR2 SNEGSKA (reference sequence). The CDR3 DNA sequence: TGCAGTGCTAGGTGGAAGACAGATACGCAGTATTTT. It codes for CSARWKTDTQYF.

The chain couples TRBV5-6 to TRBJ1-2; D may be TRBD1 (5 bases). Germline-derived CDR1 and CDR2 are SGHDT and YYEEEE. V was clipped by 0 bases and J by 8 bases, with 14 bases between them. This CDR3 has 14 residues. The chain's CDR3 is CASSLASGTRGYTF. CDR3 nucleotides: TGTGCCAGCAGCTTGGCCAGCGGGACCAGGGGCTACACCTTC.

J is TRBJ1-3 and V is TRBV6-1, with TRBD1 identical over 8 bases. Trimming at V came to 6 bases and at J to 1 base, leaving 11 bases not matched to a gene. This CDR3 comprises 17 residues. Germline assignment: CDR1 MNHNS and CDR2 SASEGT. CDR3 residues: CASRARTGRVSGNTIYF. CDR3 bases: TGTGCCAGCAGGGCCCGGACAGGGCGGGTGTCTGGAAACACCATATATTTT.

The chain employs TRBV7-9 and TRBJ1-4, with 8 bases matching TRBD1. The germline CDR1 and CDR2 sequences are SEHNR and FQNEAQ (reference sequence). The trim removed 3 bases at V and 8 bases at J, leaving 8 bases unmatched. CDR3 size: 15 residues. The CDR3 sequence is CASSLDGQGGEKLFF. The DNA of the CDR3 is TGTGCCAGCAGCTTGGACGGACAGGGCGGGGAAAAACTGTTTTTT. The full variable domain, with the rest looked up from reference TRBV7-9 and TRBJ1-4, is DTGVSQNPRHKITKRGQNVTFRCDPISEHNRLYWYRQTLGQGPEFLTYFQNEAQLEKSRLLSDRFSAERPKGSFSTLEIQRTEQGDSAMYLCASSLDGQGGEKLFFGSGTQLSVL.

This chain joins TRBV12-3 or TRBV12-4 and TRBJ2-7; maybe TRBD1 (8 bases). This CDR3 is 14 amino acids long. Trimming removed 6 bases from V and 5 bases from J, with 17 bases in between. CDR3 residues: CASSLQGGRHEQYF. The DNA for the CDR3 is TGTGCCAGCAGCCTACAGGGGGGGAGGCACGAGCAGTACTTC.

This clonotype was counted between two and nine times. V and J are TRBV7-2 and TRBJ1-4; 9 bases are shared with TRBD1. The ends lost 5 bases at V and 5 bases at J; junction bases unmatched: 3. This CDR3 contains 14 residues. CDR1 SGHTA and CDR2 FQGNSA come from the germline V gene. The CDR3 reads CASSIGTGNEKLFF. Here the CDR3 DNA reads TGTGCCAGCAGCATCGGGACAGGGAATGAAAAACTGTTTTTT.

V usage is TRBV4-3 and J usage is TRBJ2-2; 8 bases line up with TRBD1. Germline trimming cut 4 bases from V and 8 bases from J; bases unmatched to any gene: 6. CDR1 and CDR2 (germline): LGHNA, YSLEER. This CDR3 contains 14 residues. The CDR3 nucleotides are TGCGCCAGCAGCCTAGGACAGGGACCGGGGGAGCTGTTTTTT. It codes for CASSLGQGPGELFF.

The CDR3 is CATSPGRVSGELFF. The DNA for the CDR3 is TGTGCCACCAGTCCGGGCAGGGTATCCGGGGAGCTGTTTTTT. The rearrangement joins TRBV24-1 to TRBJ2-2; D perhaps matches TRBD1 (5 bases). Germline values: CDR1 KGHDR, CDR2 SFDVKD. V was cut by 6 bases and J by 6 bases, with 13 bases left in between. There are 14 residues in the CDR3.

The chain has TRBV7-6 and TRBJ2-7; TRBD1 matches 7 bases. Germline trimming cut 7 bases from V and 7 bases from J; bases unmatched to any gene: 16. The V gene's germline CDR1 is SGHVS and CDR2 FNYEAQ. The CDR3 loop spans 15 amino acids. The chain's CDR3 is CASTLSPGQSSEQYF. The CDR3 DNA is TGTGCCAGCACTTTGAGCCCGGGACAGAGCTCAGAGCAGTACTTC.

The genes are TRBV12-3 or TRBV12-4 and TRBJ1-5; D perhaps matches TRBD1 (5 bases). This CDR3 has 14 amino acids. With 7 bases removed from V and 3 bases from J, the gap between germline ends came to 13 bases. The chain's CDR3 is CASTGTNHNQPQHF. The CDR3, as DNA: TGTGCCAGCACCGGGACGAACCACAATCAGCCCCAGCATTTT.

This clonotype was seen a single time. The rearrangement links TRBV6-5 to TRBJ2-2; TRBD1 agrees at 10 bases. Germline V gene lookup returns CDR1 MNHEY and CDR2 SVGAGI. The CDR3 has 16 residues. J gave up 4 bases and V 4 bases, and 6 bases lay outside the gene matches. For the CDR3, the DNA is TGTGCCAGCAGTTTTATGACAGGGGGCCGCACCGGGGAGCTGTTTTTT. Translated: CASSFMTGGRTGELFF.

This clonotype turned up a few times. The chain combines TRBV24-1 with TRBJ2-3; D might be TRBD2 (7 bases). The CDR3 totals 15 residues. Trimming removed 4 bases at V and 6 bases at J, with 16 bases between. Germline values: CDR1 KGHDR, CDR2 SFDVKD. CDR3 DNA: TGTGCCACCAGTGAGACGCAGGGGAGGGGGGATACGCAGTATTTT. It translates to CATSETQGRGDTQYF.

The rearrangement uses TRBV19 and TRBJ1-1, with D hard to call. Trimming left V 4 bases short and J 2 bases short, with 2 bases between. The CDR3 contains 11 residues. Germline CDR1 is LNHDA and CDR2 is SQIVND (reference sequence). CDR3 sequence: CASSTNTEAFF. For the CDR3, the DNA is TGTGCCAGTAGTACAAACACTGAAGCTTTCTTT.

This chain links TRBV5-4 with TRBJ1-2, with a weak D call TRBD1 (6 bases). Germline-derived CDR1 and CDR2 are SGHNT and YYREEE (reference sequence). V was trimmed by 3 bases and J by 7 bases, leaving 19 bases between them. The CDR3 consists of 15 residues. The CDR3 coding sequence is TGTGCCAGCAGCTCCCCGGTACAGGGTTCCGGTGGCTACACCTTC. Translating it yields CASSSPVQGSGGYTF. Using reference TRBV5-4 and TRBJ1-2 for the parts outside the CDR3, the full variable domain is ETGVTQSPTHLIKTRGQQVTLRCSSQSGHNTVSWYQQALGQGPQFIFQYYREEENGRGNFPPRFSGLQFPNYSSELNVNALELDDSALYLCASSSPVQGSGGYTFGSGTRLTVV.